Below, 4 T cell receptor beta chains from the same sample are listed, as sequenced in a study of control samples from healthy donors and cancer patients (dated by TCRdb to between 2020 and 2021). Preparation of the library involved the immunoSEQ multiplex PCR assay. Here the immuneACCESS table is served through TCRdb, limited to in-frame sequences with V and J called. Missing clones are a known gap in these copies; in checked studies unresolved V genes cover under half, and the rest lacks a known reason. For this sample there are over 55,000 clones; around 93% appear just once. The top ten clonotypes cover around 0.9% of the sample. The sample consisted of PBMCs. The receptors were sampled from a man aged 25-45 years with colorectal cancer.

The chain links TRBV5-5 to TRBJ1-4; D is undetermined. CDR1 is SGHKS and CDR2 is YYEKEE in the germline V gene (reference sequence). The CDR3 extends over 14 amino acids. V was shortened by 5 bases and J by 0 bases, with 8 bases between the two germline ends. CDR3 coding DNA: TGTGCCAGCAGATGGACGGCAACTAATGAAAAACTGTTTTTT. Translated, it gives CASRWTATNEKLFF.

The chain joins TRBV13 to TRBJ1-2; D is undetermined. This CDR3 region has 17 residues. Germline V gene sequence: CDR1 PRHDT, CDR2 FYEKMQ (reference sequence). The ends were cut back, 6 bases at V and 4 bases at J, with 24 bases in the middle. The CDR3 sequence: CASSSVGGSLPGYGYTF. CDR3 coding DNA: TGTGCCAGCAGTTCCGTCGGAGGATCCTTACCGGGCTATGGCTACACCTTC.

The chain has TRBV6-5 and TRBJ1-2; TRBD1 matches 12 bases. Germline lookup yields CDR1 MNHEY and CDR2 SVGAGI. The CDR3 loop spans 15 amino acids. With 2 bases clipped from V and 8 bases from J, the junction kept 6 bases outside the gene matches. CDR3 amino acids: CASSYGDRGLRGYTF. The CDR3 nucleotides are TGTGCCAGCAGTTACGGGGACAGGGGGCTACGAGGCTACACCTTC.

The J gene is TRBJ2-1, the V gene TRBV24-1, with D unresolved. In germline, CDR1 is KGHDR, CDR2 SFDVKD. V was cut by 3 bases and J by 6 bases, with 11 bases left in between. The CDR3 is 14 residues long. This CDR3 is CATSDGHPRNEQFF. The CDR3, as DNA: TGTGCCACCAGTGATGGGCACCCCCGCAATGAGCAGTTCTTC.